This TCR beta chain was observed in a study of cytomegalovirus exposure and HLA in healthy donors. Vbeta (60) and Jbeta (13) primers were used in the PCR. The data were produced by immunoSEQ multiplex PCR, yet TCRdb's version contains in-frame clones alone and is incomplete. The table lists about 57,000 clones, approximately 79% of them singletons. Regarding the study as a whole: High sensitivity and specificity were reportedly achieved when the classifier diagnosed cytomegalovirus status. In an earlier analysis, about 87% or about 30%: the productive usage of most TCR beta V segments. Of the V segments, some could not be distinguished, including TRBV6-2 and TRBV6-3, and were excluded.

For this clone: Its antigen is unknown.

The V gene lost 8 bases and the J gene lost 3 bases, with 11 bases spanning the gap. Germline lookup yields CDR1 MNHNS and CDR2 SASEGT. CDR3 length: 12 amino acids. The V and J genes are TRBV6-1 and TRBJ2-7; D is possibly TRBD1 (6 bases). Material: PBMCs. The clonotype originates from a woman aged 30 to 39 in good health and CMV-seronegative. The CDR3 loop reads CASQGQIYEQYV. For the CDR3, the DNA is TGTGCCAGCCAGGGACAAATCTACGAGCAGTACGTC.